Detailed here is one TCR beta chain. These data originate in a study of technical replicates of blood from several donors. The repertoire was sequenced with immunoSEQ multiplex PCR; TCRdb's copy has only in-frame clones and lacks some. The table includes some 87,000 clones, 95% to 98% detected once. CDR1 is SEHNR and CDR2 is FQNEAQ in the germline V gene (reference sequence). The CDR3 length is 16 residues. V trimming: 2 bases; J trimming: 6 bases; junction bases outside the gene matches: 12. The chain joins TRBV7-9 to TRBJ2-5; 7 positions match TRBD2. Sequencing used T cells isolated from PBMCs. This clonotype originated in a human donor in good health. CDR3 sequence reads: CASSLFSGLGQKTQYF. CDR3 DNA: TGTGCCAGCAGCTTATTCTCCGGACTAGGGCAAAAGACCCAGTACTTC.